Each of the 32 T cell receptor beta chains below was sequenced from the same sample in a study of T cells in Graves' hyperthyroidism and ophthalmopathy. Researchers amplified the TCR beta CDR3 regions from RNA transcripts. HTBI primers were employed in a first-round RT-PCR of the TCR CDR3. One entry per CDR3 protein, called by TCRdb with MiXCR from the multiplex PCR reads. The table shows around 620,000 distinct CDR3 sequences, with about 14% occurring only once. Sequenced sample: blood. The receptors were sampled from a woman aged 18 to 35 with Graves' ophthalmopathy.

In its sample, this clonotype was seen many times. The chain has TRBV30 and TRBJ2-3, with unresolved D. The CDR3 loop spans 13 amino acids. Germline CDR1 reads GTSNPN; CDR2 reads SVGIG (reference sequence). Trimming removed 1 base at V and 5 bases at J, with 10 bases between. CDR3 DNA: TGTGCCTGGAGTGCTCAGACGAGAGATACGCAGTATTTT. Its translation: CAWSAQTRDTQYF.

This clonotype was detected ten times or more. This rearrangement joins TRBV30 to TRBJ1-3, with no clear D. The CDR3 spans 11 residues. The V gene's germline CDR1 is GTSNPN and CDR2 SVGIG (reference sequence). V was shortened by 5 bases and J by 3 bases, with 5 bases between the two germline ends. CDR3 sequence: CAWGVGNTIYF. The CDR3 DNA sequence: TGTGCCTGGGGCGTTGGAAACACCATATATTTT.

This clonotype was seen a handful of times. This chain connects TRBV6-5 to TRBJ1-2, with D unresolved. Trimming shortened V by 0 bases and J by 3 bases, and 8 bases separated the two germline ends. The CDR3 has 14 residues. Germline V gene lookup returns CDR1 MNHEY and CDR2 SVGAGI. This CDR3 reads CASSYSEADYGYTF. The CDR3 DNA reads TGTGCCAGCAGTTACTCCGAGGCAGACTATGGCTACACCTTC.

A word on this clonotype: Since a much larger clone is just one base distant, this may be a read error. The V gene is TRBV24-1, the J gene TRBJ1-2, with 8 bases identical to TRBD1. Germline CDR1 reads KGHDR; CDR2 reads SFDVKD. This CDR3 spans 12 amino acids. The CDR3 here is CAASPTGGGYTF. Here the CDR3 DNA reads TGTGCCGCCAGCCCTACAGGGGGAGGCTACACCTTC.

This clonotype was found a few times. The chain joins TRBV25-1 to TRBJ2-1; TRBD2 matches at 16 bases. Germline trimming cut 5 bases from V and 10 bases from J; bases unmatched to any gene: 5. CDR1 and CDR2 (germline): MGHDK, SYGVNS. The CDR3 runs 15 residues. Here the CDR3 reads CASSHTGLAGGEQFF. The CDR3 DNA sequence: TGTGCCAGCAGTCACACGGGACTAGCGGGAGGGGAGCAGTTCTTC.

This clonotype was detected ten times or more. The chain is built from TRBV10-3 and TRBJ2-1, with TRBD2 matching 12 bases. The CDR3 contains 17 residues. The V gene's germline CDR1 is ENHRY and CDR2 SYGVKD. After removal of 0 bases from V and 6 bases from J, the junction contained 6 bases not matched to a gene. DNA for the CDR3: TGTGCCATCAGTGAGTCGAAGGGACTAGCGGGCAGCAATGAGCAGTTCTTC. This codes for CAISESKGLAGSNEQFF.

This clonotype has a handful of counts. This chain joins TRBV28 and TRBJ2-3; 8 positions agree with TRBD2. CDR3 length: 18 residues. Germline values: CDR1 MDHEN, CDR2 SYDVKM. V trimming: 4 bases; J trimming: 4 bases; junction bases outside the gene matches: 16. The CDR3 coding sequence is TGTGCCAGCAGTTCCCCCGGCCGGGAGGGTCTAGGGCCAGATACGCAGTATTTT. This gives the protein CASSSPGREGLGPDTQYF.

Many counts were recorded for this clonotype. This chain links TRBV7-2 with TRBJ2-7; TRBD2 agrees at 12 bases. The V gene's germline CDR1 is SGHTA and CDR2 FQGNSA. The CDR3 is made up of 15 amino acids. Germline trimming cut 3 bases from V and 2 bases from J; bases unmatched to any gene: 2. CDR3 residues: CASSLWTSGAYEQYF. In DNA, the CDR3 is TGTGCCAGCAGCTTGTGGACTAGCGGGGCCTACGAGCAGTACTTC.

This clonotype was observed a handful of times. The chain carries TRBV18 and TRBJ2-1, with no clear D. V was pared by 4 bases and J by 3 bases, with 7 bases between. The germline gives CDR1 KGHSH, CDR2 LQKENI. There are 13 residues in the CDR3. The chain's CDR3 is CASSQEYYNEQFF. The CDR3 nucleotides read TGTGCCAGCTCACAGGAATACTACAATGAGCAGTTCTTC.

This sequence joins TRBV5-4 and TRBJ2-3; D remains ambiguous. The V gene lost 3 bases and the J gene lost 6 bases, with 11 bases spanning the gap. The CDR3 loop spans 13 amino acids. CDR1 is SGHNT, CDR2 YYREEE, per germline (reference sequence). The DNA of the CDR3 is TGTGCCAGCAGCTACATGGGTGCCGATACGCAGTATTTT. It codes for CASSYMGADTQYF. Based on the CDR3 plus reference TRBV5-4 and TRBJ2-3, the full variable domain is ETGVTQSPTHLIKTRGQQVTLRCSSQSGHNTVSWYQQALGQGPQFIFQYYREEENGRGNFPPRFSGLQFPNYSSELNVNALELDDSALYLCASSYMGADTQYFGPGTRLTVL.

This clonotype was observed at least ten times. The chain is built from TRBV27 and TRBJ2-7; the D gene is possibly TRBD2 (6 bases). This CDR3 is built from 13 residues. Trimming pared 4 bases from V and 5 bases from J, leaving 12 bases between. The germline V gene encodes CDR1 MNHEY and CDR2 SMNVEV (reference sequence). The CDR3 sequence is CASSWRDSHEQYF. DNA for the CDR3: TGTGCCAGCAGTTGGCGGGACTCTCACGAGCAGTACTTC.

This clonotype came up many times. CDR3 DNA: TGTGCCAGCAGCCAAGATACGGTCGGATCGGGGTACCAAGAGACCCAGTACTTC. The encoded protein is CASSQDTVGSGYQETQYF. The chain recombines TRBV3-1 with TRBJ2-5; a possible D gene is TRBD2 (5 bases). V shed 0 bases and J shed 0 bases, with 17 bases lying between them. The CDR3 loop spans 18 amino acids. Germline lookup yields CDR1 LGHDT and CDR2 YNNKEL (reference sequence).

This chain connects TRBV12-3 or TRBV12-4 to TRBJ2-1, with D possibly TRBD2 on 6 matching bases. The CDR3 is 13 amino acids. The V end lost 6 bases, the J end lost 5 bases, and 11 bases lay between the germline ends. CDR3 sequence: CASSRDFNNEQFF. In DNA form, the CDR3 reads TGTGCCAGCAGCCGGGACTTCAACAATGAGCAGTTCTTC.

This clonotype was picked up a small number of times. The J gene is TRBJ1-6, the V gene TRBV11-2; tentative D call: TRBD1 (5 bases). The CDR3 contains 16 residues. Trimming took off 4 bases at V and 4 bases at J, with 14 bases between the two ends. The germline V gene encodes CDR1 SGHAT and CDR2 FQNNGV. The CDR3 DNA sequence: TGTGCCAGCAGCTACTCCTCCACAGGTTATAATTCACCCCTCCACTTT. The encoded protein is CASSYSSTGYNSPLHF.

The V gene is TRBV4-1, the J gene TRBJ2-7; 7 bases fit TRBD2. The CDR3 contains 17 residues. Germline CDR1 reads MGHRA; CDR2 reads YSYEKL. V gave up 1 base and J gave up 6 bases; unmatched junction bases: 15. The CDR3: CASSQVGVGGSDIEQYF. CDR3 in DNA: TGCGCCAGCAGCCAAGTCGGGGTCGGCGGGAGTGATATCGAGCAGTACTTC.

CDR3 protein: CASSPSSLAGRIPREQFF. The CDR3 coding sequence is TGTGCCAGCAGCCCGTCTTCACTAGCGGGCCGAATCCCCCGGGAGCAGTTCTTC. V is TRBV27 and J is TRBJ2-1, with TRBD2 matching 9 bases. Germline-derived CDR1 and CDR2 are MNHEY and SMNVEV (reference sequence). The CDR3 has 18 amino acids. V was pared by 6 bases and J by 10 bases, with 22 bases of the junction left unmatched.

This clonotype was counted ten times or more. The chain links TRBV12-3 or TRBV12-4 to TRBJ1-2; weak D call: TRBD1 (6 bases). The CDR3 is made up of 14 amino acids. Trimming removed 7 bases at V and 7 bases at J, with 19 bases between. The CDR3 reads CASTEGTFLTGYTF. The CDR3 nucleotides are TGTGCCAGCACCGAGGGGACATTCCTAACTGGCTACACCTTC.

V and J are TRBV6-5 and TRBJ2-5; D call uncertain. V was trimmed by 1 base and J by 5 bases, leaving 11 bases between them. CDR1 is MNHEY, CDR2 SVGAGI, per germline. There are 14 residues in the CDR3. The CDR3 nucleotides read TGTGCCAGCAGTTACTTGGCCCGAAGGGAGACCCAGTACTTC. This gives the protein CASSYLARRETQYF.

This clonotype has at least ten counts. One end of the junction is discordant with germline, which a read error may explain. CDR3 region: CASSPGTGITGELFF. The CDR3 DNA follows: TGTGCTAGCAGCCCCGGGACAGGGATAACCGGGGAGCTGTTTTTT. V usage is TRBV7-7 and J usage is TRBJ2-2; TRBD1 matches at 9 bases. The germline V gene has CDR1 SSHAT and CDR2 FNYEAQ (reference sequence). The CDR3 is 15 residues long. Full variable domain (outside the CDR3, taken from reference TRBV7-7 and TRBJ2-2): GAGVSQSPRYKVTKRGQDVTLRCDPISSHATLYWYQQALGQGPEFLTYFNYEAQPDKSGLPSDRFSAERPEGSISTLTIQRTEQRDSAMYRCASSPGTGITGELFFGEGSRLTVL.

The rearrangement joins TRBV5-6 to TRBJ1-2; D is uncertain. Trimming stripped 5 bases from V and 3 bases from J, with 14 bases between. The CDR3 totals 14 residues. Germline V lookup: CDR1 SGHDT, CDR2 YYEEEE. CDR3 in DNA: TGTGCCAGCAGTCAACGAGGGCTCGACTATGGCTACACCTTC. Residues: CASSQRGLDYGYTF.

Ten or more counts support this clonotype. The CDR3 region is CASPTSGRRTGELFF. As DNA, the CDR3 is TGTGCCAGTCCCACTAGCGGGAGGAGGACCGGGGAGCTGTTTTTT. This chain links TRBV7-2 with TRBJ2-2; TRBD2 matches 12 bases. Germline V CDR1 and CDR2: SGHTA, FQGNSA. This CDR3 has 15 residues. With 9 bases clipped from V and 5 bases from J, the junction kept 7 bases outside the gene matches.

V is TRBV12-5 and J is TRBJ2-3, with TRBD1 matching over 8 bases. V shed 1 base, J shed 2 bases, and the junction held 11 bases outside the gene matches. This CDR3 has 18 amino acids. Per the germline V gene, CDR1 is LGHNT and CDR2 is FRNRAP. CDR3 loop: CASGLALPGTGHTDTQYF. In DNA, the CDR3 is TGTGCTAGTGGTTTGGCTCTACCTGGGACAGGTCACACAGATACGCAGTATTTT.

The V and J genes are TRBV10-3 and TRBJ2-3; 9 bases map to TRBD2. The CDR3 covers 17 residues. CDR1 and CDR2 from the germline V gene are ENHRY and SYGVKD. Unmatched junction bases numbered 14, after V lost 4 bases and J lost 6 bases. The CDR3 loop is CAISAGGLATVHDTQYF. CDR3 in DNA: TGTGCCATCAGTGCAGGGGGACTAGCCACCGTCCACGATACGCAGTATTTT.

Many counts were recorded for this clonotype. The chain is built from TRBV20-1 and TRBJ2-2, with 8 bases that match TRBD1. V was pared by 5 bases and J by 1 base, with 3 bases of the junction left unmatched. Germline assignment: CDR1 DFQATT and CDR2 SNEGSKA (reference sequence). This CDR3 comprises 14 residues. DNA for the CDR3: TGCAGTGCTGGAGGACAGGGGAACACCGGGGAGCTGTTTTTT. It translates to CSAGGQGNTGELFF.

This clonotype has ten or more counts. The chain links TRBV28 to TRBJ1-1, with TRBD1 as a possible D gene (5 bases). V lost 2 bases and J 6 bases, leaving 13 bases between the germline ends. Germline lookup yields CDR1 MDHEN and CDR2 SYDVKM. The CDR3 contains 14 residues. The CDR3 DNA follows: TGTGCCAGCAGTTTAGCAGGGTCGAGGGCTGAAGCTTTCTTT. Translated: CASSLAGSRAEAFF.

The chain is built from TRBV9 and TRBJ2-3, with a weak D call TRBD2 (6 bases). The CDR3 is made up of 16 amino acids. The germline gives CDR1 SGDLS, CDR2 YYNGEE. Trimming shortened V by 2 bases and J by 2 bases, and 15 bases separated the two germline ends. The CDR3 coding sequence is TGTGCCAGCAGCGTTAGCGGAGGAGGGTCCACAGATACGCAGTATTTT. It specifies CASSVSGGGSTDTQYF.

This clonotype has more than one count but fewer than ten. This CDR3 is CASSLARQVGNTEAFF. In nucleotides, the CDR3 is TGTGCCAGCAGCTTAGCTCGACAGGTGGGGAACACTGAAGCTTTCTTT. This rearrangement joins TRBV7-9 to TRBJ1-1; TRBD1 might be the D (6 bases). The CDR3 contains 16 residues. Germline loops: CDR1 SEHNR, CDR2 FQNEAQ (reference sequence). With 0 bases removed from V and 1 base from J, the gap between germline ends came to 12 bases.

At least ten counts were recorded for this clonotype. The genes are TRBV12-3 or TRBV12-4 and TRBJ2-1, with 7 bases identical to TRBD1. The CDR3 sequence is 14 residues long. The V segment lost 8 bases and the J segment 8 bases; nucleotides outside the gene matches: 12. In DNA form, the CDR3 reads TGTGCCAGCTCTCTCTACAGGGGTGGCGATGAGCAGTTCTTC. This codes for CASSLYRGGDEQFF.

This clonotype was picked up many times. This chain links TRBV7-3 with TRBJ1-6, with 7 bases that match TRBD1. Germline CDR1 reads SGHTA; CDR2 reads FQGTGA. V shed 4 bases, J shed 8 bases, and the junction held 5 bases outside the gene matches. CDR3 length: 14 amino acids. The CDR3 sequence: CASSSRQGDSPLHF. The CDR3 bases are TGTGCCAGCAGCTCCCGACAGGGCGATTCACCCCTCCACTTT.

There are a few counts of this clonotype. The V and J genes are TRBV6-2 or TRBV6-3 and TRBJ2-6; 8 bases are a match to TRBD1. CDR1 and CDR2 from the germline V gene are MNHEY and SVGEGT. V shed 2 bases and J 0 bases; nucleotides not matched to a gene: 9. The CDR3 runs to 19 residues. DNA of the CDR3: TGTGCCAGCAGTTACCGACAGGGGTTCGATAGCTCTGGGGCCAACGTCCTGACTTTC. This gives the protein CASSYRQGFDSSGANVLTF.

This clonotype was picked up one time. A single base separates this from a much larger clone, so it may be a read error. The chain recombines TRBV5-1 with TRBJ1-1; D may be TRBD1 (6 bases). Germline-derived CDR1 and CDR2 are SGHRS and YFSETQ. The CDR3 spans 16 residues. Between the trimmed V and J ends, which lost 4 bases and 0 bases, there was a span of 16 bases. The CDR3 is CASSTRGGSMNTEAFF. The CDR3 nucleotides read TGCGCCAGCAGCACTAGGGGGGGTTCCATGAACACTGAAGCTTTCTTT.

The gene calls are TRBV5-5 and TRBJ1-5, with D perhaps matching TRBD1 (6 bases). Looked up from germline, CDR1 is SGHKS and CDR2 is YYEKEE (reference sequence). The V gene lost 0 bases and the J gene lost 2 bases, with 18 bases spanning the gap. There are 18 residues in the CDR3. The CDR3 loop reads CASSLGGQGQYGNQPQHF. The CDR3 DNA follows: TGTGCCAGCAGCTTGGGGGGGCAGGGTCAATATGGCAATCAGCCCCAGCATTTT.